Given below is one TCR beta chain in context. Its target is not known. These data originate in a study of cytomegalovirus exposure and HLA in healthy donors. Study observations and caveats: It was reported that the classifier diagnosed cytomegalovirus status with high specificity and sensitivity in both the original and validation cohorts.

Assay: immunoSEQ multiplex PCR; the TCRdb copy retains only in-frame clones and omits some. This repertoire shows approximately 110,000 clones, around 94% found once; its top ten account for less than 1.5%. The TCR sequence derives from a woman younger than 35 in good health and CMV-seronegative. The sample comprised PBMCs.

The CDR3: CASSLSPGQILNTEAFF. CDR3 bases: TGTGCCAGCAGCCTCAGCCCGGGACAGATCCTGAACACTGAAGCTTTCTTT. This chain uses TRBV28 with TRBJ1-1; 7 bases agree with TRBD1. With V trimmed by 6 bases and J by 0 bases, 13 bases remained unmatched. The CDR3 consists of 17 residues. Germline V gene data show CDR1 as MDHEN and CDR2 as SYDVKM.